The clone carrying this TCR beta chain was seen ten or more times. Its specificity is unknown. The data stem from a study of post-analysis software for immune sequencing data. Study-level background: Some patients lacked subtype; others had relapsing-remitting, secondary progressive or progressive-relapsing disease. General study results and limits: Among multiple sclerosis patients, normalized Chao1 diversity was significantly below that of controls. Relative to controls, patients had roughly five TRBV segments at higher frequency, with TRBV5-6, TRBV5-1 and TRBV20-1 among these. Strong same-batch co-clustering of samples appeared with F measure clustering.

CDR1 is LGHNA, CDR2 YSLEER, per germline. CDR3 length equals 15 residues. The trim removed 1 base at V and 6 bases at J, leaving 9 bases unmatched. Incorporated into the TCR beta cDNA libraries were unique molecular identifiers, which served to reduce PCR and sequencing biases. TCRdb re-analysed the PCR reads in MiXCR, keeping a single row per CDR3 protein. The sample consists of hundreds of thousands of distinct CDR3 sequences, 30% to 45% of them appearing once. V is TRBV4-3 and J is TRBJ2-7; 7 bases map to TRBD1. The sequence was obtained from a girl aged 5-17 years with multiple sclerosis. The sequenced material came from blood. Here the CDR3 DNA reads TGCGCCAGCAGCCAAGGGTCGGGACAGAGATTCGAGCAGTACTTC. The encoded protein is CASSQGSGQRFEQYF.